This T cell receptor (beta chain) was sequenced for a study of CD8 T cells in Susac syndrome. An input of about 0.5 to 1 ug of RNA was subjected to reverse transcription using random hexamers. The method of amplification for TCR beta CDR3 was immunoSEQ multiplex PCR, covering 54 Vbeta and 13 Jbeta. TCRdb reprocessed the immunoSEQ multiplex PCR reads with MiXCR, giving one entry per CDR3 protein. The sample has 160,000 or so distinct CDR3 sequences, roughly 95% seen once; the top ten hold roughly 0.13%. Study outcomes and limitations: TCR sequencing and HLA analysis covered a relatively small number of individuals.

This clonotype was seen just once. Antigen specificity is unknown. What was sequenced was CD4+ T cells from PBMCs. This clonotype was sampled from a human donor in good health.

The DNA for the CDR3 is TGCAGCGCACTCTCCCGGGACAGGGGGCAGGTTGAGCAGTTCTTC. It is translated as CSALSRDRGQVEQFF. The V gene is TRBV29-1, the J gene TRBJ2-1, with 12 bases identical to TRBD1. Germline V CDR1 and CDR2: SQVTM, ANQGSEA. This CDR3 is built from 15 residues. V dropped 7 bases and J dropped 9; count of bases not matched to a gene: 13.